These 2 T cell receptor beta chains share one sample of origin, sequenced in a study of early T cells in non-severe SARS-CoV-2 infection. One entry per CDR3 protein, called by TCRdb with MiXCR from the 5' RACE reads. Among about 60,000 distinct CDR3 sequences listed, 8% to 10% were seen once. Source material: whole blood. The receptors stem from an adult who was a healthcare worker with PCR-confirmed SARS-CoV-2 infection or an uninfected control (not recorded which).

This clonotype was picked up many times. The chain couples TRBV7-2 to TRBJ2-1; no reliable D call. Trimming shortened V by 1 base and J by 5 bases, and 9 bases separated the two germline ends. CDR3 length: 14 residues. Per germline, CDR1 SGHTA and CDR2 FQGNSA. The CDR3 sequence: CASSLGFWDNEQFF. As DNA, the CDR3 is TGTGCCAGCAGCTTAGGGTTTTGGGACAATGAGCAGTTCTTC.

This clonotype was seen more than once but under ten times. The chain employs TRBV5-5 and TRBJ1-6; D is uncertain. CDR1 is SGHKS and CDR2 is YYEKEE in the germline V gene (reference sequence). The V end was cut by 0 bases, the J end by 9 bases, with 10 bases between. The CDR3 sequence is 14 residues long. The CDR3 region has the DNA TGTGCCAGCAGCTTGGACAATACCTTTTCACCCCTCCACTTT. Protein: CASSLDNTFSPLHF.